What follows describes a single T cell receptor beta chain. Its specificity is not known. The data were taken from a study of long-term antiretroviral therapy in people with HIV. Study-wide background: The earliest specimens came about a decade ahead of the 2015 immediate-ART recommendation. General study results and limits: With ART, diversity went up but was still lower than in transplant donor controls.

Samples were assayed with immunoSEQ v3.0 at survey level. The assay was immunoSEQ multiplex PCR, and TCRdb's table has in-frame clones only and misses some. The sample contains some 22,000 clones, roughly 84% of which appear only once. The CDR3 runs to 13 residues. V was clipped by 6 bases and J by 7 bases, with 15 bases between them. Germline CDR1 and CDR2: SQVTM and ANQGSEA. The V and J genes are TRBV29-1 and TRBJ1-4, with TRBD1 as a possible D gene (6 bases). The clonotype was recovered from a man in his sixties with HIV. Sequences were derived from unsorted PBMCs, sampled 1.3 years after starting antiretroviral therapy. The CDR3 is CSVRTGATEKLFF. CDR3 DNA sequence: TGCAGCGTCAGGACGGGGGCGACTGAAAAACTGTTTTTT.